The rows below give T cell receptor beta chains drawn from one sample of a study of CD4+ T cells in melanoma. Repertoires were generated with immunoSEQ multiplex PCR, while TCRdb's copy carries only in-frame clones and drops some. The repertoire holds over 100,000 clones, with about nine tenths as singletons. Sequencing input: peripheral blood. The receptor set was obtained from a human donor with melanoma. The conserved cysteine and the conserved F or W are not part of the CDR3 here.

TRBJ2-1 | TRBV6-6 | ASSYDSGSVNEQF
TRBJ1-1 | TRBV5-5 | ASSTTGVNTEAF
TRBJ2-7 | TRBV19 | ASSPGLAGGYEQY
TRBJ2-7 | TRBV18 | ASSPQDLKSTATYEQY
TRBJ2-1 | TRBV9 | ASSFQGLGNGEQF
TRBJ2-5 | TRBV11-1 | ASSHDRRGETQY
TRBJ1-6 | TRBV4-1 | ASSLQKTGFNSPLH
TRBJ2-5 | TRBV27 | ASSQGQGSEETQY
TRBJ2-7 | TRBV29-1 | SVGGSSYEQY
TRBJ1-1 | TRBV4-1 | ASSQDIRVGWDEAF
TRBJ2-3 | TRBV2 | ASKRGNTDTQY
TRBJ2-3 | TRBV6-6 | ASKTGVSTDTQY
TRBJ1-4 | TRBV11-1 | ASSLTRDEKLF
TRBJ2-7 | TRBV5-1 | ASSLGLGISYEQY
TRBJ2-5 | TRBV19 | ASSIGGSSKTQY
TRBJ1-1 | TRBV15 | ATSRGGTGTTEAF
TRBJ2-3 | TRBV12-5 | ASGLALAGVTDTQY
TRBJ2-1 | TRBV4-3 | ASSQALTVWYEQF
TRBJ2-1 | TRBV7-6 | ASSLGLAGNNEQF
TRBJ1-5 | TRBV2 | ASSDGLNQPQH
TRBJ2-7 | TRBV6-5 | ASSYRLAESEQY
TRBJ2-1 | TRBV28 | ASRKDRPISSYNEQF
TRBJ1-4 | TRBV30 | AWTGTGDEKLF
TRBJ2-3 | TRBV6-4 | ASSDGGSTDTQY
. | TRBV29-1 | SATGTSAYEQY
TRBJ1-1 | TRBV6-1 | ASSEVGGNTEAF
TRBJ2-2 | TRBV2 | ASSRDTGELF
TRBJ2-2 | TRBV19 | ASSTTETNTGELF
TRBJ1-2 | TRBV7-5 | ARSLVLGVAPFYGYT
TRBJ2-7 | TRBV18 | ASSPPGLAAAYEQY
TRBJ2-7 | TRBV7-9 | ASSTEGVSSSYEQY
TRBJ2-3 | TRBV13 | ASSLRWESQY
TRBJ2-7 | TRBV9 | ASSVAGTLSYEQY
TRBJ2-2 | TRBV5-1 | ASSLSSSNTGELF
TRBJ2-7 | TRBV21-1 | ASSKVFGQGKTYEQY
TRBJ1-5 | TRBV7-9 | ASSLVTGPILSNQPQH
TRBJ2-3 | TRBV4-2 | ASSQDWLAGASSTDTQY
TRBJ1-5 | TRBV19 | ASRWALNQPQH
TRBJ2-1 | TRBV5-1 | ASSFEGARVNEQF